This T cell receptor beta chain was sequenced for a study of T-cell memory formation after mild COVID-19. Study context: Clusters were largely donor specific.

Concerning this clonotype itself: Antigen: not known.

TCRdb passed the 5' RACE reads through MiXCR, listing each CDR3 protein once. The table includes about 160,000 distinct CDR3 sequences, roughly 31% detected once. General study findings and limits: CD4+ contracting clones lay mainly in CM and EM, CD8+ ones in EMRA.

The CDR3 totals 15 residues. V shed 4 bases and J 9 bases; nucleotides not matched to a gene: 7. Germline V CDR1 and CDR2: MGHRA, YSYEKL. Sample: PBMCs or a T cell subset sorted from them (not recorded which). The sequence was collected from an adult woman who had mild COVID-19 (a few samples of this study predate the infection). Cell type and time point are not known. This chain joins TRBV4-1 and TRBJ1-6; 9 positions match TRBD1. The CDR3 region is CASSPRTGDLSPLHF. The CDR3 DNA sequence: TGCGCCAGCAGCCCCAGGACAGGGGACCTTTCACCCCTCCACTTT.